These T cell receptor beta chains were read from a single sample in a study of vaccination effects on CD4 cells after COVID-19. Libraries were prepared by immunoSEQ multiplex PCR; TCRdb keeps only in-frame clonotypes and omits some of them. This sample has 55,000 to 75,000 clones; over 65% occur once, and the top ten carry 4%. The antigens for these receptors are not known. The starting material was CD4+ T cells from PBMCs cultured with HCoV-OC43 spike peptides, obtained before COVID-19 vaccination. The receptors stem from a human donor who received a COVID-19 vaccine. Both conserved end residues are part of each CDR3. Fields, in order: D gene, V gene, CDR3 protein. D genes are given only for firm matches.

d_gene: NA; v_gene: TRBV7-2; CDR3aa: CASSSRGSGGETQYF
d_gene: TRBD2; v_gene: TRBV30; CDR3aa: CAWSRGLAETNEQFF
d_gene: TRBD2; v_gene: TRBV6-5; CDR3aa: CASVWRGGGTGELFF
d_gene: NA; v_gene: TRBV11-1; CDR3aa: CASSFSTPTDTQYF
d_gene: NA; v_gene: TRBV11-2; CDR3aa: CASRTTSHNEQFF
d_gene: NA; v_gene: TRBV7-9; CDR3aa: CASSSGVFQGQNTEAFF
d_gene: TRBD2; v_gene: TRBV24-1; CDR3aa: CATSDAGGARDTQYF
d_gene: NA; v_gene: TRBV5-1; CDR3aa: CASSGAGASTDTQYF
d_gene: NA; v_gene: TRBV19; CDR3aa: CASSMDPLPGSPLHF
d_gene: NA; v_gene: TRBV4-1; CDR3aa: CASSQDSDLNYGYTF
d_gene: NA; v_gene: TRBV9; CDR3aa: CASSSQNTGELFF
d_gene: NA; v_gene: TRBV6-7; CDR3aa: CASSPGPGENSPLHF
d_gene: TRBD2; v_gene: TRBV28; CDR3aa: CASSAGTSFRGYNEQFF
d_gene: NA; v_gene: TRBV5-4; CDR3aa: CASSLRGARSPLHF
d_gene: NA; v_gene: TRBV2; CDR3aa: CASSANNEQFF
d_gene: NA; v_gene: TRBV30; CDR3aa: CAWSVGVGNQPQHF
d_gene: NA; v_gene: TRBV4-3; CDR3aa: CASSQTGITDTQYF
d_gene: NA; v_gene: TRBV28; CDR3aa: CASRQGFGNTIYF
d_gene: TRBD1; v_gene: TRBV7-9; CDR3aa: CASSSGTGRPNQPQHF
d_gene: NA; v_gene: TRBV7-9; CDR3aa: CASSPARGYNEQFF
d_gene: NA; v_gene: TRBV5-8; CDR3aa: CASPGWGGVRTDTQYF
d_gene: TRBD1; v_gene: TRBV7-9; CDR3aa: CASSSWTGGSYNSPLHF
d_gene: TRBD1; v_gene: TRBV13; CDR3aa: CASSPRTGNSGNTIYF